Presented here are 27 T cell receptor beta chains from one specimen sequenced in a study of vaccination and CD4 T cells after COVID-19 (dated by TCRdb to between 2021 and 2022). In the paper's terms, the treatment or condition label means: approximately 9-day PBMC culture with coronavirus spike peptide pools or control peptides (ViraFEST assay). CD4+ T cells from unexposed donors were collected before the COVID-19 pandemic (2011-2018). Their antigens remain unidentified. Library preparation employed PCR. Sequenced using an Illumina iSeq 100. DNA from cultured CD4+ T cells underwent TCR sequencing with the Oncomine TCR Beta short-read assay at the Johns Hopkins FTIC core. The QIAamp micro DNA kit was used to extract genomic DNA from the cultured CD4+ T cells. TCRdb reran the public reads through fastp at Q25 and MiXCR, keeping productive beta chains. Each CDR3 protein gets just one entry, which takes the most common genes and DNA from the rows behind it. The sample data list roughly 10,000 distinct CDR3 sequences, and about 32% of these were observed just once. More than 11% of the sample belongs to the ten largest clones.

The sequenced sample consisted of CD4+ T cells from blood, cultured in vitro. The receptors stem from a human donor in good health.

J is TRBJ1-1 and V is TRBV28, with no clear D. V lost 5 bases to trimming and J lost 1 base, with 11 bases between them. This CDR3 is built from 14 residues. Germline values: CDR1 MDHEN, CDR2 SYDVKM. CDR3 in amino acids: CASSPQGRNTEAFF. The CDR3 region has the DNA TGTGCCAGCAGTCCCCAAGGACGGAACACTGAAGCTTTCTTT. The entire variable domain, with the rest obtained from reference TRBV28 and TRBJ1-1, is as follows: DVKVTQSSRYLVKRTGEKVFLECVQDMDHENMFWYRQDPGLGLRLIYFSYDVKMKEKGDIPEGYSVSREKKERFSLILESASTNQTSMYLCASSPQGRNTEAFFGQGTRLTVV.

This chain connects TRBV28 to TRBJ2-1; TRBD2 matches 12 bases. Losses at the gene ends were 4 bases for V and 2 bases for J; bases not matched to a gene: 12. Per germline, CDR1 MDHEN and CDR2 SYDVKM. CDR3 length: 19 amino acids. The CDR3 is CASSSFGGLAGSAYNEQFF. The CDR3 nucleotides read TGTGCCAGCAGTTCCTTTGGGGGACTAGCGGGTAGCGCCTACAATGAGCAGTTCTTC.

To note about this clonotype: A much larger clone lies one base from this, so it may be a read error. This chain joins TRBV10-3 and TRBJ1-2, with 10 bases that match TRBD1. Germline CDR1 is ENHRY and CDR2 is SYGVKD. The V gene end was trimmed by 10 bases and the J gene end by 3 bases; junction bases not matched to a gene: 5. The CDR3 extends over 13 amino acids. The CDR3 coding sequence is TGTGCCACTGCGACAGGGGGCGACTATGGCTACACCTTC. This sequence encodes CATATGGDYGYTF.

This clonotype was detected a few times. V gene TRBV7-2 combines with J gene TRBJ2-5; 10 bases fit TRBD2. CDR3 length: 15 amino acids. Trimming cost V 1 base and J 9 bases; bases outside gene matches: 8. The germline V gene encodes CDR1 SGHTA and CDR2 FQGNSA. The CDR3 DNA is TGTGCCAGCAGCTTAGTGGCTAGCGGGAGCCACCCCCAGTACTTC. Amino acids: CASSLVASGSHPQYF. Together with reference TRBV7-2 and TRBJ2-5, the CDR3 gives the full variable domain: GAGVSQSPSNKVTEKGKDVELRCDPISGHTALYWYRQSLGQGLEFLIYFQGNSAPDKSGLPSDRFSAERTGGSVSTLTIQRTQQEDSAVYLCASSLVASGSHPQYFGPGTRLLVL.

The CDR3 coding sequence is TGTGCCAGCATGAAAGGAGGAGCTGGAAACACCATATATTTT. Translated, it gives CASMKGGAGNTIYF. This rearrangement joins TRBV6-1 to TRBJ1-3, with D unclear. The CDR3 length is 14 residues. Per germline, CDR1 MNHNS and CDR2 SASEGT. V lost 7 bases to trimming and J lost 2 bases, with 12 bases between them.

The chain uses TRBV19 and TRBJ2-3; 8 bases agree with TRBD2. J was trimmed by 5 bases and V by 6 bases; bases with no gene match: 1. Germline CDR1 and CDR2: LNHDA and SQIVND (reference sequence). The CDR3 loop spans 12 amino acids. As DNA, the CDR3 is TGTGCCAGTAGGCTAGCGGGAGATACGCAGTATTTT. Protein: CASRLAGDTQYF.

This clonotype showed up just a few times. The chain uses TRBV7-2 and TRBJ1-2; TRBD1 might be the D (6 bases). With 4 bases removed from V and 4 bases from J, the gap between germline ends came to 13 bases. CDR3 length equals 14 residues. Looked up from germline, CDR1 is SGHTA and CDR2 is FQGNSA. The DNA for the CDR3 is TGTGCCAGCAGCTCGATACAGGGTCCCTATGGCTACACCTTC. This sequence encodes CASSSIQGPYGYTF.

CDR3 nucleotide sequence: TGTGCCAGTAGTAGGAGCGGGAGGGGGAATGAGCAGTTCTTC. Translation gives CASSRSGRGNEQFF. The V and J genes are TRBV19 and TRBJ2-1; 10 positions match TRBD2. CDR3 length: 14 amino acids. The trim removed 4 bases at V and 7 bases at J, leaving 4 bases unmatched. From germline, CDR1 is LNHDA and CDR2 SQIVND (reference sequence).

This clonotype was counted between two and nine times. The genes are TRBV7-2 and TRBJ2-3; 11 positions match TRBD2. CDR1 and CDR2 (germline): SGHTA, FQGNSA. V lost 5 bases and J lost 5; bases outside the gene matches: 9. The CDR3 extends over 16 amino acids. The CDR3 DNA is TGTGCCAGCAGCCTAGGGGTAGCGGGAGGGGGAGATACGCAGTATTTT. It encodes CASSLGVAGGGDTQYF.

This clonotype was seen a few times. V is TRBV7-2 and J is TRBJ1-5; tentatively, D is TRBD1 (6 bases). This CDR3 comprises 16 residues. V gave up 1 base and J gave up 4 bases, with 14 bases separating them. Germline CDR1 and CDR2: SGHTA and FQGNSA. The CDR3 DNA is TGTGCCAGCAGCTTAGTCTCGGGCAGGGGAAATCAGCCCCAGCATTTT. It yields the protein CASSLVSGRGNQPQHF.

The rearrangement joins TRBV7-9 to TRBJ1-5; 11 bases agree with TRBD1. With 1 base clipped from V and 6 bases from J, the junction kept 2 bases outside the gene matches. This CDR3 comprises 15 residues. The V gene's germline CDR1 is SEHNR and CDR2 FQNEAQ (reference sequence). The CDR3 reads CASSLGTGGTQPQHF. The DNA of the CDR3 is TGTGCCAGCAGCTTAGGGACAGGGGGCACTCAGCCCCAGCATTTT. The whole variable domain, filled in from reference TRBV7-9 and TRBJ1-5, reads DTGVSQNPRHKITKRGQNVTFRCDPISEHNRLYWYRQTLGQGPEFLTYFQNEAQLEKSRLLSDRFSAERPKGSFSTLEIQRTEQGDSAMYLCASSLGTGGTQPQHFGDGTRLSIL.

This CDR3 is CAIRGTNTDTQYF. CDR3 DNA sequence: TGTGCCATCAGAGGGACTAACACAGATACGCAGTATTTT. This chain links TRBV10-3 with TRBJ2-3; 7 bases line up with TRBD2. The V gene end was trimmed by 6 bases and the J gene end by 2 bases; junction bases not matched to a gene: 2. The germline V gene encodes CDR1 ENHRY and CDR2 SYGVKD. The CDR3 is 13 residues long.

The rearrangement uses TRBV15 and TRBJ2-7, with TRBD2 matching over 7 bases. Unmatched junction bases numbered 6, after V lost 3 bases and J lost 4 bases. There are 14 residues in the CDR3. The germline gives CDR1 LNHNV, CDR2 YYDKDF (reference sequence). The CDR3 protein is CATSREGLVYEQYF. CDR3 nucleotide sequence: TGTGCCACCAGCAGGGAAGGACTAGTATACGAGCAGTACTTC.

In this sample, this clonotype turned up a few times. The CDR3 loop is CASSARHSSGNTIYF. Written as DNA, the CDR3 is TGTGCCAGCAGCGCCAGACATTCCTCTGGAAACACCATATATTTT. The rearrangement links TRBV7-2 to TRBJ1-3; D not resolved. V gave up 5 bases and J gave up 0 bases, with 11 bases separating them. Germline-derived CDR1 and CDR2 are SGHTA and FQGNSA. The CDR3 extends over 15 amino acids.

Only a few counts were recorded for this clonotype. V gene TRBV20-1 combines with J gene TRBJ2-2; 10 positions agree with TRBD1. The trim removed 2 bases at V and 6 bases at J, leaving 3 bases unmatched. The V gene's germline CDR1 is DFQATT and CDR2 SNEGSKA (reference sequence). The CDR3 loop spans 14 amino acids. CDR3 protein: CSARRDRGSGELFF. The CDR3 coding sequence is TGCAGTGCTAGAAGGGACAGGGGTTCCGGGGAGCTGTTTTTT.

The chain employs TRBV4-3 and TRBJ1-4, with D possibly TRBD1 on 5 matching bases. The CDR3 is made up of 15 amino acids. Germline V gives CDR1 LGHNA, CDR2 YSLEER. Trimming shortened V by 4 bases and J by 5 bases, and 14 bases separated the two germline ends. The CDR3 sequence: CASSPQGKENEKLFF. The CDR3 bases are TGCGCCAGCAGCCCTCAGGGTAAAGAGAATGAAAAACTGTTTTTT.

This clonotype has more than one count but fewer than ten. The chain is built from TRBV7-3 and TRBJ2-1; D is tentatively TRBD1 or TRBD2 (7 bases each). Between the trimmed V and J ends, which lost 5 bases and 2 bases, there was a span of 19 bases. The CDR3 contains 17 residues. In germline, CDR1 is SGHTA, CDR2 FQGTGA. The chain's CDR3 is CASSPQGGKVAYNEQFF. In DNA form, the CDR3 reads TGTGCCAGCAGCCCTCAGGGGGGGAAGGTCGCCTACAATGAGCAGTTCTTC.

This clonotype was counted a single time. The rearrangement links TRBV5-1 to TRBJ1-6; D is undetermined. Deletions cut 7 bases from V and 7 bases from J, with 12 bases between. The CDR3 extends over 13 amino acids. Germline assignment: CDR1 SGHRS and CDR2 YFSETQ. The CDR3 coding sequence is TGCGCCAGCGGGCCCCCCTCAAATTCACCCCTCCACTTT. It specifies CASGPPSNSPLHF.

This clonotype came up a few times. V is TRBV27 and J is TRBJ2-1; no clear D gene. In germline, CDR1 is MNHEY, CDR2 SMNVEV (reference sequence). The germline V and J ends were trimmed by 0 bases and 5 bases, with 8 bases remaining between them. This CDR3 contains 14 residues. CDR3 residues: CASSLSVGNNEQFF. CDR3 in DNA: TGTGCCAGCAGTTTATCCGTGGGAAACAATGAGCAGTTCTTC.

There are a few counts of this clonotype. The chain employs TRBV11-2 and TRBJ1-1; D is undetermined. V dropped 2 bases and J dropped 1 base, with 5 bases sitting between them. The germline V gene has CDR1 SGHAT and CDR2 FQNNGV. This CDR3 has 13 amino acids. CDR3 coding DNA: TGTGCCAGCAGCTTAAACGGGAACACTGAAGCTTTCTTT. It yields the protein CASSLNGNTEAFF.

The chain employs TRBV11-2 and TRBJ2-1, with D unresolved. CDR1 and CDR2 from the germline V gene are SGHAT and FQNNGV. This CDR3 is 12 amino acids long. V was cut by 5 bases and J by 7 bases, with 9 bases left in between. The CDR3 protein is CASSKSSNEQFF. The CDR3 DNA follows: TGTGCCAGCAGCAAATCGTCGAATGAGCAGTTCTTC.

The chain uses TRBV9 and TRBJ1-2; no clear D. The germline V gene encodes CDR1 SGDLS and CDR2 YYNGEE. The V end lost 4 bases, the J end lost 11 bases, and 9 bases lay between the germline ends. This CDR3 is 10 amino acids long. The CDR3 sequence: CASSPISYTF. Here the CDR3 DNA reads TGTGCCAGCAGCCCGATTAGTTACACCTTC.

The J gene is TRBJ2-2, the V gene TRBV6-4, with TRBD2 matching over 7 bases. V trimming: 1 base; J trimming: 0 bases; junction bases outside the gene matches: 2. Germline V CDR1 and CDR2: MRHNA, SNTAGT. There are 16 residues in the CDR3. The CDR3 DNA follows: TGTGCCAGCAGTGACTTGGGGACTACGAACACCGGGGAGCTGTTTTTT. It yields the protein CASSDLGTTNTGELFF.

V and J are TRBV7-8 and TRBJ2-7; no reliable D call. CDR1 and CDR2 (germline): SGHVS, FQNEAQ. The CDR3 totals 15 residues. V was shortened by 4 bases and J by 2 bases, with 15 bases between the two germline ends. The CDR3 loop is CASSSFSGQPYEQYF. CDR3 nucleotides: TGTGCCAGCAGCTCCTTTTCCGGCCAGCCCTACGAGCAGTACTTC.

This clonotype was seen more than once but under ten times. The V gene is TRBV6-5, the J gene TRBJ2-2; D unclear. V lost 4 bases to trimming and J lost 0 bases, with 12 bases between them. Germline CDR1 MNHEY, CDR2 SVGAGI. CDR3 length: 16 residues. This CDR3 is CASSWSRFANTGELFF. The CDR3 nucleotides read TGTGCCAGCAGTTGGTCCCGCTTCGCGAACACCGGGGAGCTGTTTTTT.

The chain uses TRBV25-1 and TRBJ1-6, with D perhaps TRBD1 (5 bases). The CDR3 totals 15 residues. Trimming left V 5 bases short and J 8 bases short, with 16 bases between. The germline V gene encodes CDR1 MGHDK and CDR2 SYGVNS. The CDR3 here is CASSLQAGVDSPLHF. The DNA of the CDR3 is TGTGCCAGCAGTTTACAGGCCGGGGTGGATTCACCCCTCCACTTT.

This clonotype was observed a single time. The chain uses TRBV29-1 and TRBJ2-7, with TRBD2 matching over 10 bases. CDR1 is SQVTM and CDR2 is ANQGSEA in the germline V gene. The CDR3 spans 16 residues. V trimming: 5 bases; J trimming: 3 bases; junction bases outside the gene matches: 13. The CDR3 DNA reads as TGCAGCGTTCGGAGTAGCGGGAGGAGGGAGTACTACGAGCAGTACTTC. This translates into CSVRSSGRREYYEQYF.